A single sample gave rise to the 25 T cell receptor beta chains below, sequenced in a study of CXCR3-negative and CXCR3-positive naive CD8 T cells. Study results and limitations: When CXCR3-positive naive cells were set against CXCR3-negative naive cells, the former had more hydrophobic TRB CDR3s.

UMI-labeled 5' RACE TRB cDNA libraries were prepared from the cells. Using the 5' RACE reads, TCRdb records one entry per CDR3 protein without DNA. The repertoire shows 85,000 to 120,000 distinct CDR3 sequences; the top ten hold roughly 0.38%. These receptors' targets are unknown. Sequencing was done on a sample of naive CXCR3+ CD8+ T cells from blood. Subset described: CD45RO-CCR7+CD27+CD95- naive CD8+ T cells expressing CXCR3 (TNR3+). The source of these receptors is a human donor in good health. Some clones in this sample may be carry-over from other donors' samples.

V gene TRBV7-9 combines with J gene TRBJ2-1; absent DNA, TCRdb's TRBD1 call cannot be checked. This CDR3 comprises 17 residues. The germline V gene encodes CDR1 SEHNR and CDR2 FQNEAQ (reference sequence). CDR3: CASTRRPGQGAGDEQFF. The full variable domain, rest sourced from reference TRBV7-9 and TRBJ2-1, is DTGVSQNPRHKITKRGQNVTFRCDPISEHNRLYWYRQTLGQGPEFLTYFQNEAQLEKSRLLSDRFSAERPKGSFSTLEIQRTEQGDSAMYLCASTRRPGQGAGDEQFFGPGTRLTVL.

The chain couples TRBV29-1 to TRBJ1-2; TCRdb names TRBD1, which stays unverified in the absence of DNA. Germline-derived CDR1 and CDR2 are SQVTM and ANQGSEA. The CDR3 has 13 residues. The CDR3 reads CSVAGGGFDGYTF.

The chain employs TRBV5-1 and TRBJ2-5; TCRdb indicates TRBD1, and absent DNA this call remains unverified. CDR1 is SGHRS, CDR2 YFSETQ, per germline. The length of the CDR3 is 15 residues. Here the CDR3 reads CASSPALGAWETQYF.

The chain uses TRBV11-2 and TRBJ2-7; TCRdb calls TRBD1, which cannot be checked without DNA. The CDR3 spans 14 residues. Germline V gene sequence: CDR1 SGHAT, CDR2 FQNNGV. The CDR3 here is CASSGRDRAYEQYF. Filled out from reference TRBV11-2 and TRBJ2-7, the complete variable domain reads EAGVAQSPRYKIIEKRQSVAFWCNPISGHATLYWYQQILGQGPKLLIQFQNNGVVDDSQLPKDRFSAERLKGVDSTLKIQPAKLEDSAVYLCASSGRDRAYEQYFGPGTRLTVT.

The CDR3 protein is CASSVGQGPYEQYF. The chain carries TRBV9 and TRBJ2-7. The CDR3 is 14 amino acids. The germline CDR1 and CDR2 sequences are SGDLS and YYNGEE.

The CDR3: CSVSGTEGLDTEAFF. This chain connects TRBV29-1 to TRBJ1-1. In germline, CDR1 is SQVTM, CDR2 ANQGSEA. This CDR3 has 15 amino acids.

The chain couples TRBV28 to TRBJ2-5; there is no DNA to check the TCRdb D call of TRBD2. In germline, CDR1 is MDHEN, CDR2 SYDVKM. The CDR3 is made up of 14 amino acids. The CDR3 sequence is CASSSRATQETQYF.

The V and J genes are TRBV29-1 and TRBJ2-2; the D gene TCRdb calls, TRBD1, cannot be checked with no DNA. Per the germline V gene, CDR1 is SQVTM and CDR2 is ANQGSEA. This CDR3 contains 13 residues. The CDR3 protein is CSVVLGVTGELFF.

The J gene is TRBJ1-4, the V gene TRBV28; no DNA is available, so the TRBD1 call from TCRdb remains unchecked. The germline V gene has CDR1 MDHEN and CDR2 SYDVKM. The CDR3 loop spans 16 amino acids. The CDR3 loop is CASSPSTQGAGEKLFF.

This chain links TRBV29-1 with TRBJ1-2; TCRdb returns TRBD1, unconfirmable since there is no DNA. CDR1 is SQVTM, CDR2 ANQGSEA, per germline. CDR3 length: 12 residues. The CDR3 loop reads CSVEPGGPEGTF.

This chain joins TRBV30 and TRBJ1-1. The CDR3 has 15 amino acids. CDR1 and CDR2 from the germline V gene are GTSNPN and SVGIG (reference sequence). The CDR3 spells CACKGEGVVLTEAFF.

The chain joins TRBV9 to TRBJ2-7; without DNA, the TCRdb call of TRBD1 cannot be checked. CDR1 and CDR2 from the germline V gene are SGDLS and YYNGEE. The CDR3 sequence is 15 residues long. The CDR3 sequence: CASSEGGTGSYEQYF.

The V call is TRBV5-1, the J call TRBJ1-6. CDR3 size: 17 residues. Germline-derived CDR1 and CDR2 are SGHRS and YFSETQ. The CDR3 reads CASSLEGPDSYNSPLHF.

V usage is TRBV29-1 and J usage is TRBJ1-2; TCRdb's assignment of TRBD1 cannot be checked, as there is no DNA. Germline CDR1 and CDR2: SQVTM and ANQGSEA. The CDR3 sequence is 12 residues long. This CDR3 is CSVLTGAGGYTF.

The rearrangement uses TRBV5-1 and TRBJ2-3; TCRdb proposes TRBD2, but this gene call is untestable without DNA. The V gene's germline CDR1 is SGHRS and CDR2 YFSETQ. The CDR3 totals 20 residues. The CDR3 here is CASSLVGTSGRSTSTDTQYF.

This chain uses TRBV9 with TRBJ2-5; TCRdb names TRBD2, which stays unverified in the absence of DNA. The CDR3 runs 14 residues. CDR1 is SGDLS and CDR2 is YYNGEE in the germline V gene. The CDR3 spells CASSVVADQETQYF.

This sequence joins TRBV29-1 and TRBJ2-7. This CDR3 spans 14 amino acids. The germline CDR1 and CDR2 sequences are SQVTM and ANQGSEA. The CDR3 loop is CSVELVLGSYEQYF.

CDR3 region: CASSDAGQEGWEKTGTEAFF. V usage is TRBV2 and J usage is TRBJ1-1; the TCRdb call, TRBD1, lacks DNA for checking. In germline, CDR1 is SNHLY, CDR2 FYNNEI. This CDR3 has 20 amino acids.

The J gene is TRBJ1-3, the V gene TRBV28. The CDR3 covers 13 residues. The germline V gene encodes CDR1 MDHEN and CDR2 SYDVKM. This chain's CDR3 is CASSLFTGNTIYF.

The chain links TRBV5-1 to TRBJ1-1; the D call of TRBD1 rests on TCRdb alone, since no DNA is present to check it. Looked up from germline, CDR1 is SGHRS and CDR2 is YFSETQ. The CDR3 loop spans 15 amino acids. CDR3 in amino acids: CASSLVGTEVAEAFF.

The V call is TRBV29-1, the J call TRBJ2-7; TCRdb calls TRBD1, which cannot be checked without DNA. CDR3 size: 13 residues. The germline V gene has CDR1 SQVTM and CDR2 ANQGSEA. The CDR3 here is CSALGTGSYEQYF.

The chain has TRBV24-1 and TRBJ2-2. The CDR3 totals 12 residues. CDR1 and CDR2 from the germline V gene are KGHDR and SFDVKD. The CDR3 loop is CATSGPTGELYF.

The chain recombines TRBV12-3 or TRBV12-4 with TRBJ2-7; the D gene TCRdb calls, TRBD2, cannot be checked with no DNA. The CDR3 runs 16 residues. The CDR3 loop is CASSHETSGGDYEQYF.

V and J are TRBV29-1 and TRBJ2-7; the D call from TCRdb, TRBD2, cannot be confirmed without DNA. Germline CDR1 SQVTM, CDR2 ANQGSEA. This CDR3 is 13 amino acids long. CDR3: CSTRGGVSYEQYF.

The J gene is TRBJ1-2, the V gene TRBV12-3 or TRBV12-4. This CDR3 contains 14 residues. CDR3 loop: CASSLEAGNYGYTF.